This T cell receptor beta chain was captured in a study of graft-versus-host responses after intestinal transplantation. Germline V gives CDR1 SGHVS, CDR2 FQNEAQ. This CDR3 spans 19 amino acids. Trimming took 4 bases from V and 0 from J; bases not matched to a gene: 12. As for this clone: Antigen specificity is unknown.

TCRdb's copy holds only in-frame clones and misses some; the assay was immunoSEQ multiplex PCR. Here the sample spans approximately 70,000 clones, around 92% being singletons. This clonotype was sampled from a human donor who received an intestinal transplant. The sample here was unstimulated CD8+ T cells sorted from spleen or lymph node cells, taken before intestinal transplant. V gene TRBV7-8 combines with J gene TRBJ1-5; 10 bases line up with TRBD1. DNA of the CDR3: TGTGCCAGCAGCTCCCCCCGGGACAGGGGTTTTTATAGCAATCAGCCCCAGCATTTT. It encodes CASSSPRDRGFYSNQPQHF.